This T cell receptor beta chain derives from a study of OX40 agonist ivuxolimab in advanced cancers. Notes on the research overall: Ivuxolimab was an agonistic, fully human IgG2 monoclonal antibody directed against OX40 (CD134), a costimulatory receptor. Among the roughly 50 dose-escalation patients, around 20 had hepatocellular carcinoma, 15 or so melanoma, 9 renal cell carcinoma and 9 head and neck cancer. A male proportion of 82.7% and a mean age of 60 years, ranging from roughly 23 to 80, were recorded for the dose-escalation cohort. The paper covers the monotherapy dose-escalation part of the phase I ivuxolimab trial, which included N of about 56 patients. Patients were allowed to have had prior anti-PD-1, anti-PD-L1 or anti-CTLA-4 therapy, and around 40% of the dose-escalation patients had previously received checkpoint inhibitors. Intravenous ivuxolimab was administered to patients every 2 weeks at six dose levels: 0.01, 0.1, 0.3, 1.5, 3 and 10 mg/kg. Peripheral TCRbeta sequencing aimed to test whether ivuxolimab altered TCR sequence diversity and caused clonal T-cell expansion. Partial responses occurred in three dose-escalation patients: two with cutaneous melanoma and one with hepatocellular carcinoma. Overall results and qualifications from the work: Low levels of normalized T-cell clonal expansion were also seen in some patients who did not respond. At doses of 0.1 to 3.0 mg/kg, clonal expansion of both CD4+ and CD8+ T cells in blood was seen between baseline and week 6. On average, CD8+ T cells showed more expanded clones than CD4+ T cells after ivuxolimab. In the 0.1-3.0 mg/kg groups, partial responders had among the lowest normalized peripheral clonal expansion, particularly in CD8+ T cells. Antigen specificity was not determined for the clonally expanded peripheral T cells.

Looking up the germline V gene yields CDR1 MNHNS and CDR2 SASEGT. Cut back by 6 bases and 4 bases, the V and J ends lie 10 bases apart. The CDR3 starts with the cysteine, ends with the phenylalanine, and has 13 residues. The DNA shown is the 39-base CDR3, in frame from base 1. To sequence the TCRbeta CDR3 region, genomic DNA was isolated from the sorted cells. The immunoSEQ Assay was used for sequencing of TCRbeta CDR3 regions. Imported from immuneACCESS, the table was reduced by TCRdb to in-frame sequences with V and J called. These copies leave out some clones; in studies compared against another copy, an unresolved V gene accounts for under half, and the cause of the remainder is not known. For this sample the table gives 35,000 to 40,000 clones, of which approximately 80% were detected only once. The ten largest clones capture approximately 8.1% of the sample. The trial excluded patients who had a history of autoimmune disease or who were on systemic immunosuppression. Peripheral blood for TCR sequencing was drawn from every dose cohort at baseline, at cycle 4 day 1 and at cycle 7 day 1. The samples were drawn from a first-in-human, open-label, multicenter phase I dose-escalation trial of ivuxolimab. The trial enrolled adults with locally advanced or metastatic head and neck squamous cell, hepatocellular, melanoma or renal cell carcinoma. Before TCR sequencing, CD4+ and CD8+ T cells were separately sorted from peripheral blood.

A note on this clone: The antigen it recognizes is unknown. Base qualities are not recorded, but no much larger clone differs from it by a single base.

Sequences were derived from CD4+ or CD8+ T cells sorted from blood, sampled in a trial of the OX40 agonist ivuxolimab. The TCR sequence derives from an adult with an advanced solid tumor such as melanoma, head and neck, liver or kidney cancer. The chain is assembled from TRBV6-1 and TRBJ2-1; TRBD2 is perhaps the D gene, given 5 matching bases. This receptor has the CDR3 CASRLDLYNEQFF. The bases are TGTGCCAGCAGGCTGGACTTATACAATGAGCAGTTCTTC.